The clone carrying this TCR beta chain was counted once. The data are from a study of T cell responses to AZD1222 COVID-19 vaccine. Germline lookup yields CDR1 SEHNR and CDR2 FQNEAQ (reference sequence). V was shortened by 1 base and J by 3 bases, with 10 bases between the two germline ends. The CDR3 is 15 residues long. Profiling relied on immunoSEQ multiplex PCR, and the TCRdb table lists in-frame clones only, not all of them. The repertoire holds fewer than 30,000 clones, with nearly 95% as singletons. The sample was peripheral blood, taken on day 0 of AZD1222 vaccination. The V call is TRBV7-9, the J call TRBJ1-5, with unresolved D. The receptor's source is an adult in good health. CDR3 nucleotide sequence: TGTGCCAGCAGCTTAGTGCCGGAGCTCAATCAGCCCCAGCATTTT. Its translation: CASSLVPELNQPQHF.